These 4 T cell receptor beta chains share one sample of origin, sequenced in a study of PD-L1 blockade in urothelial cancer. Time point meaning: peripheral blood 6 weeks after treatment start. TCRdb's copy holds only in-frame clones and misses some; the assay was immunoSEQ multiplex PCR. The data contain about 76,000 clones, 80% to 95% of them singletons. The material was PBMCs, obtained around atezolizumab (anti-PD-L1) treatment. Receptors were obtained from a woman of 80 years or more with urothelial cancer.

The sample holds one count of this clone. V and J are TRBV28 and TRBJ2-3; D perhaps matches TRBD1 (6 bases). The germline CDR1 and CDR2 sequences are MDHEN and SYDVKM. Trimming removed 2 bases at V and 1 base at J, with 10 bases between. The CDR3 sequence is 15 residues long. CDR3 bases: TGTGCCAGCAGTTTAGGGGGCGCGCGCACAGATACGCAGTATTTT. This sequence encodes CASSLGGARTDTQYF.

This chain joins TRBV5-1 and TRBJ2-7; TRBD1 matches 9 bases. This CDR3 comprises 15 residues. V trimming: 2 bases; J trimming: 2 bases; junction bases outside the gene matches: 5. Germline CDR1 SGHRS, CDR2 YFSETQ. DNA for the CDR3: TGCGCCAGCAGCTTACAGGGGGCGCCCCCCTACGAGCAGTACTTC. Its protein product is CASSLQGAPPYEQYF. Complete variable domain (other parts from reference TRBV5-1 and TRBJ2-7): KAGVTQTPRYLIKTRGQQVTLSCSPISGHRSVSWYQQTPGQGLQFLFEYFSETQRNKGNFPGRFSGRQFSNSRSEMNVSTLELGDSALYLCASSLQGAPPYEQYFGPGTRLTVT.

This chain joins TRBV29-1 and TRBJ1-5, with D uncertain. There are 12 residues in the CDR3. CDR1 is SQVTM, CDR2 ANQGSEA, per germline. V was clipped by 4 bases and J by 3 bases, with 7 bases between them. In nucleotides, the CDR3 is TGCAGCGTTGGGGCACCCAATCAGCCCCAGCATTTT. Protein product: CSVGAPNQPQHF.

The chain carries TRBV5-1 and TRBJ2-5, with TRBD2 matching 8 bases. This CDR3 has 17 amino acids. Trimming cost V 0 bases and J 0 bases; bases outside gene matches: 7. Germline loops: CDR1 SGHRS, CDR2 YFSETQ. CDR3 bases: TGCGCCAGCAGCTTGGCGGGGGGGGCGAGGTACCAAGAGACCCAGTACTTC. This gives the protein CASSLAGGARYQETQYF.